This entry concerns a single T cell receptor beta chain. Its antigen is as yet unknown. The data originate from a study of OX40 agonist ivuxolimab in advanced cancers. The overall study: Patients in the trial were receiving intravenous ivuxolimab every 2 weeks, at doses of 0.01 to 10 mg/kg. Dose-escalation patients' cancers were hepatocellular carcinoma, melanoma, renal cell or head and neck cancer.

Study-wide points: CD8+ T cells showed, on average, more clonal expansion than CD4+ cells.

Profiled with immunoSEQ multiplex PCR; TCRdb holds only in-frame clones, not every one. The table includes just over 90,000 clones, around 94% detected once. The V and J ends lost 1 base and 4 bases respectively, with 13 bases between them. Germline loops: CDR1 SEHNR, CDR2 FQNEAQ (reference sequence). This CDR3 has 15 residues. The specimen was CD4+ or CD8+ T cells sorted from blood, collected in a trial of the OX40 agonist ivuxolimab. The receptor comes from an adult with an advanced solid tumor such as melanoma, head and neck, liver or kidney cancer. This chain joins TRBV7-9 and TRBJ1-2; tentatively, D is TRBD1 (5 bases). The CDR3 sequence is CASSLGAGTGYGYTF. The CDR3 DNA reads as TGTGCCAGCAGCTTAGGGGCGGGGACGGGCTATGGCTACACCTTC.